This entry lists 18 T cell receptor beta chains sequenced from one sample in a study of T-cell reconstitution after alpha-beta-depleted transplantation in children. TCRbeta library preparation incorporated unique molecular identifiers. In TCRdb, the PCR reads were re-called with MiXCR into one record per CDR3 protein. The sample lists about 410,000 distinct CDR3 sequences, roughly 20% occurring once. The specimen was PBMCs from the stem cell graft donor, collected from the stem cell graft. The receptor set was obtained from a human donor who donated a stem cell graft to a child with acute myeloid leukemia.

This clonotype was observed at least ten times. This chain connects TRBV25-1 to TRBJ2-7; perhaps TRBD2 as D (7 bases). The CDR3 has 12 amino acids. Trimming took off 8 bases at V and 7 bases at J, with 15 bases between the two ends. Germline V gives CDR1 MGHDK, CDR2 SYGVNS. CDR3 region: CASGRGGGEQYF. The CDR3 DNA reads TGTGCCAGCGGAAGGGGAGGGGGTGAGCAGTACTTC.

The V call is TRBV7-2, the J call TRBJ2-7, with D tentatively TRBD2 (5 bases). CDR1 and CDR2 (germline): SGHTA, FQGNSA. Trimming cost V 3 bases and J 2 bases, with 11 bases left between them. This CDR3 is 14 amino acids long. For the CDR3, the DNA is TGTGCCAGCAGCTTCAGAGCGGCCCCCTACGAGCAGTACTTC. Translating it yields CASSFRAAPYEQYF.

The V and J genes are TRBV6-4 and TRBJ2-2; TRBD2 is a possible D gene (6 bases). CDR1 and CDR2 (germline): MRHNA, SNTAGT. The CDR3 has 16 amino acids. Trimming cost V 4 bases and J 0 bases, with 12 bases left between them. The DNA for the CDR3 is TGTGCCAGCAGTGTGGGAGGCGGTTCGAACACCGGGGAGCTGTTTTTT. It translates to CASSVGGGSNTGELFF.

This chain links TRBV5-1 with TRBJ2-4; TRBD2 aligns across 10 bases. Germline V CDR1 and CDR2: SGHRS, YFSETQ. The CDR3 sequence is 16 residues long. The V and J ends lost 5 bases and 2 bases, in that order; junction bases with no gene match: 7. CDR3 loop: CASRRGTSAPKNIQYF. CDR3 nucleotide sequence: TGCGCCAGCAGGCGGGGGACTAGCGCACCCAAAAACATTCAGTACTTC.

V and J are TRBV20-1 and TRBJ2-1; D is perhaps TRBD2 (5 bases). With 2 bases removed from V and 2 bases from J, the gap between germline ends came to 13 bases. Germline V gives CDR1 DFQATT, CDR2 SNEGSKA (reference sequence). The CDR3 contains 15 residues. The CDR3 DNA follows: TGCAGTGCTAGACATCCGGAGGTCGCCTACAATGAGCAGTTCTTC. Protein product: CSARHPEVAYNEQFF.

This sequence joins TRBV20-1 and TRBJ2-7; 9 bases fit TRBD2. The CDR3 contains 16 residues. Germline V lookup: CDR1 DFQATT, CDR2 SNEGSKA (reference sequence). With 1 base clipped from V and 4 bases from J, the junction kept 11 bases outside the gene matches. The CDR3 protein is CSARGSGRAGWYEQYF. CDR3 nucleotides: TGCAGTGCTAGAGGTAGCGGGAGAGCGGGCTGGTACGAGCAGTACTTC.

This clonotype was counted only a few times. The chain recombines TRBV5-1 with TRBJ1-5; a weak D match, TRBD1 (5 bases). Germline CDR1 SGHRS, CDR2 YFSETQ. The CDR3 covers 15 residues. The germline V and J ends were trimmed by 4 bases and 2 bases, with 13 bases remaining between them. CDR3 region: CASSIAGYGNQPQHF. The CDR3 coding sequence is TGCGCCAGCAGCATTGCAGGGTACGGCAATCAGCCCCAGCATTTT.

The gene calls are TRBV5-5 and TRBJ1-5; TRBD1 aligns across 9 bases. The CDR3 length is 14 residues. Germline trimming cut 5 bases from V and 7 bases from J; bases unmatched to any gene: 7. Germline CDR1 is SGHKS and CDR2 is YYEKEE (reference sequence). The DNA of the CDR3 is TGTGCCAGCAGTCTGAGACAGGGGGTCCAGCCCCAGCATTTT. Residues: CASSLRQGVQPQHF.

This clonotype is termed medium-sized. This chain uses TRBV29-1 with TRBJ1-1; no firm D call. The CDR3 is 16 residues long. V lost 5 bases and J 1 base, leaving 20 bases between the germline ends. Germline V lookup: CDR1 SQVTM, CDR2 ANQGSEA. As DNA, the CDR3 is TGCAGCGTTTTATTCATGGGGTATCGACCGAACACTGAAGCTTTCTTT. Translated: CSVLFMGYRPNTEAFF.

The V gene is TRBV7-3, the J gene TRBJ2-1, with TRBD2 identical over 11 bases. V lost 4 bases, J lost 5 bases, and 4 bases stayed unmatched. Germline V lookup: CDR1 SGHTA, CDR2 FQGTGA. The CDR3 spans 15 residues. DNA for the CDR3: TGTGCCAGCAGCTCGGGACTAGCGGCTGACAATGAGCAGTTCTTC. Protein sequence: CASSSGLAADNEQFF.

This clonotype was seen a few times. The gene calls are TRBV27 and TRBJ2-1, with D perhaps matching TRBD1 or TRBD2 (6 bases each). The germline V and J ends were trimmed by 7 bases and 0 bases, with 19 bases remaining between them. The CDR3 has 17 amino acids. Germline V lookup: CDR1 MNHEY, CDR2 SMNVEV (reference sequence). CDR3 nucleotide sequence: TGTGCCAGCACTCCTTGGGGGGCTGGTGGCTCCTACAATGAGCAGTTCTTC. Its translation is CASTPWGAGGSYNEQFF.

This clonotype was seen a handful of times. The CDR3 here is CSGREGNQPQHF. Written as DNA, the CDR3 is TGCAGTGGGAGAGAGGGCAATCAGCCCCAGCATTTT. V and J are TRBV20-1 and TRBJ1-5; D call uncertain. V was cut by 7 bases and J by 2 bases, with 9 bases left in between. From germline, CDR1 is DFQATT and CDR2 SNEGSKA (reference sequence). CDR3 length: 12 amino acids.

At least ten counts were recorded for this clonotype. The chain has TRBV27 and TRBJ2-3; no firm D call. The CDR3 is 13 amino acids. In germline, CDR1 is MNHEY, CDR2 SMNVEV (reference sequence). The V end lost 10 bases, the J end lost 0 bases, and 11 bases lay between the germline ends. The DNA for the CDR3 is TGTGCCACCGAGGACCGTAGCACAGATACGCAGTATTTT. Its protein is CATEDRSTDTQYF.

The chain uses TRBV5-8 and TRBJ2-1; 7 bases are shared with TRBD1. CDR3 size: 15 residues. Germline CDR1 SGHTS, CDR2 YDEGEE. Trimming took 6 bases from V and 5 from J; bases not matched to a gene: 11. The CDR3 region is CASTEKIDRDNEQFF. CDR3 bases: TGTGCCAGCACCGAAAAGATCGACAGGGACAATGAGCAGTTCTTC.

This clonotype was seen repeatedly, ten times or more. The chain combines TRBV12-3 or TRBV12-4 with TRBJ2-1; unclear D gene. CDR3 length: 13 amino acids. V lost 1 base and J lost 5, with 6 bases in between. The CDR3 spells CASSLGTHNEQFF. The CDR3 DNA is TGTGCCAGCAGTTTAGGGACGCACAATGAGCAGTTCTTC.

This chain joins TRBV9 and TRBJ2-7, with 8 bases that match TRBD2. The CDR3 loop spans 16 amino acids. With V trimmed by 0 bases and J by 7 bases, 12 bases remained unmatched. Looked up from germline, CDR1 is SGDLS and CDR2 is YYNGEE. CDR3 sequence: CASSVEPGGPKGEQYF. CDR3 DNA sequence: TGTGCCAGCAGCGTAGAGCCGGGAGGGCCTAAGGGGGAGCAGTACTTC. Based on the CDR3 plus reference TRBV9 and TRBJ2-7, the full variable domain is DSGVTQTPKHLITATGQRVTLRCSPRSGDLSVYWYQQSLDQGLQFLIQYYNGEERAKGNILERFSAQQFPDLHSELNLSSLELGDSALYFCASSVEPGGPKGEQYFGPGTRLTVT.

The chain employs TRBV4-2 and TRBJ2-1, with 10 bases that match TRBD2. Looked up from germline, CDR1 is LGHNA and CDR2 is YNFKEQ. The trim removed 7 bases at V and 4 bases at J, leaving 10 bases unmatched. The CDR3 runs to 16 residues. The CDR3 reads CASTQTTSGLYNEQFF. CDR3 bases: TGTGCCAGCACCCAGACGACTAGCGGGTTATACAATGAGCAGTTCTTC.

The V and J genes are TRBV6-5 and TRBJ2-7; no clear D gene. With 2 bases removed from V and 1 base from J, the gap between germline ends came to 12 bases. Germline CDR1 MNHEY, CDR2 SVGAGI. This CDR3 is built from 15 residues. CDR3 DNA: TGTGCCAGCAGTTACAGCCAGTACGTTTCCTACGAGCAGTACTTC. It specifies CASSYSQYVSYEQYF.